Presented here are 24 T cell receptor beta chains from one specimen sequenced in a study of blood T cells in healthy people across ages. Combining a sample-barcoded 5' primer with a J-beta primer mix, a second PCR ran for roughly 7 to 12 cycles. TCRdb called the 5' RACE reads again in MiXCR, with one record for every CDR3 protein. The data hold hundreds of thousands of distinct CDR3 sequences, with roughly two fifths observed a single time. Sequenced: blood. The receptor set was obtained from an elderly man in good health.

Turning to this clonotype: The junction departs from germline at one end; a sequencing error may be responsible. In nucleotides, the CDR3 is TGTGCCAGCAGTTATATGAGGACAGCCGAAAACATTCAGTACTTC. Encoded protein: CASSYMRTAENIQYF. The rearrangement links TRBV6-2 or TRBV6-3 to TRBJ2-4; the D gene is possibly TRBD1 (6 bases). This CDR3 is built from 15 residues. The germline gives CDR1 MNHEY, CDR2 SVGEGT.

The gene calls are TRBV11-2 and TRBJ2-1; TRBD2 agrees at 12 bases. Germline lookup yields CDR1 SGHAT and CDR2 FQNNGV. With V trimmed by 6 bases and J by 8 bases, 5 bases remained unmatched. The CDR3 consists of 14 residues. The CDR3 loop is CASSRLAGEYEQFF. As DNA, the CDR3 is TGTGCCAGCAGTCGACTAGCGGGAGAGTATGAGCAGTTCTTC. Looking up the rest from reference TRBV11-2 and TRBJ2-1 gives the full variable domain: EAGVAQSPRYKIIEKRQSVAFWCNPISGHATLYWYQQILGQGPKLLIQFQNNGVVDDSQLPKDRFSAERLKGVDSTLKIQPAKLEDSAVYLCASSRLAGEYEQFFGPGTRLTVL.

This chain uses TRBV20-1 with TRBJ2-2; D is possibly TRBD1 (5 bases). Between the trimmed V and J ends, which lost 2 bases and 1 base, there was a span of 14 bases. Germline V gene lookup returns CDR1 DFQATT and CDR2 SNEGSKA (reference sequence). The CDR3 runs to 16 residues. The CDR3 sequence: CSARPPQGGNTGELFF. The CDR3, as DNA: TGCAGTGCTAGACCCCCCCAGGGTGGGAACACCGGGGAGCTGTTTTTT.

The gene calls are TRBV4-3 and TRBJ1-4; D call uncertain. CDR3 length equals 13 residues. Germline-derived CDR1 and CDR2 are LGHNA and YSLEER. Trimming removed 1 base from V and 7 bases from J, with 7 bases in between. This CDR3 is CASSQGEGEKLFF. Here the CDR3 DNA reads TGCGCCAGCAGCCAAGGGGAGGGTGAAAAACTGTTTTTT.

The J gene is TRBJ2-3, the V gene TRBV12-5, with a weak D call TRBD2 (7 bases). Trimming stripped 0 bases from V and 5 bases from J, with 18 bases between. CDR1 and CDR2 from the germline V gene are LGHNT and FRNRAP. This CDR3 is built from 17 residues. The DNA of the CDR3 is TGTGCTAGTGGTTTGGTTTCGGGGGGCCTTGGAGGAGATACGCAGTATTTT. It specifies CASGLVSGGLGGDTQYF.

This clonotype occurred many times. The rearrangement joins TRBV3-1 to TRBJ2-7; D possibly corresponds to TRBD2 (5 bases). The V end lost 1 base, the J end lost 7 bases, and 8 bases lay between the germline ends. This CDR3 comprises 12 residues. Germline-derived CDR1 and CDR2 are LGHDT and YNNKEL (reference sequence). The CDR3: CASSQGGLEQYF. The CDR3 region has the DNA TGTGCCAGCAGCCAAGGCGGGTTGGAGCAGTACTTC.

Details on this clonotype: An end of the junction differs from the germline gene, which may be a read error. The J gene is TRBJ2-2, the V gene TRBV6-1; tentative D call: TRBD2 (7 bases). CDR3 length: 18 amino acids. Germline CDR1 reads MNHNS; CDR2 reads SASEGT. The CDR3 loop is CASGEARRRGGRTGELFF. In DNA, the CDR3 is TGTGCCAGCGGTGAAGCGCGTAGGAGGGGGGGACGCACCGGGGAGCTGTTTTTT.

This clonotype turned up a few times. The chain's CDR3 is CASSLGTGWQETQYF. CDR3 nucleotides: TGTGCCAGCAGCTTAGGGACAGGGTGGCAAGAGACCCAGTACTTC. The V call is TRBV11-2, the J call TRBJ2-5; TRBD1 matches 8 bases. V was pared by 1 base and J by 2 bases, with 3 bases of the junction left unmatched. The CDR3 covers 15 residues. CDR1 and CDR2 from the germline V gene are SGHAT and FQNNGV.

V gene TRBV15 combines with J gene TRBJ1-1, with TRBD1 matching 7 bases. The CDR3 has 15 residues. CDR1 and CDR2 from the germline V gene are LNHNV and YYDKDF (reference sequence). V shed 3 bases and J 1 base; nucleotides not matched to a gene: 5. The CDR3 sequence: CATSSRQGRNTEAFF. CDR3 coding DNA: TGTGCCACCAGCAGCCGACAGGGCAGGAACACTGAAGCTTTCTTT.

This clonotype occurred once. The chain carries TRBV6-5 and TRBJ2-5; TRBD1 matches at 10 bases. CDR1 is MNHEY and CDR2 is SVGAGI in the germline V gene. The length of the CDR3 is 14 residues. With V trimmed by 6 bases and J by 11 bases, 12 bases remained unmatched. The CDR3 is CASREDRGTDEQYF. CDR3 DNA sequence: TGTGCCAGCAGGGAGGACAGGGGGACGGATGAGCAGTACTTC.

The chain has TRBV12-3 or TRBV12-4 and TRBJ1-4, with D possibly matching TRBD1 (5 bases). CDR3 size: 15 residues. Trimming left V 2 bases short and J 8 bases short, with 15 bases between. CDR3 sequence reads: CASSLTGTLREKLFF. CDR3 coding DNA: TGTGCCAGCAGTTTAACCGGGACTCTCAGGGAAAAACTGTTTTTT.

This clonotype was detected only once. J is TRBJ1-4 and V is TRBV20-1, with TRBD1 matching 7 bases. CDR1 and CDR2 (germline): DFQATT, SNEGSKA (reference sequence). J was trimmed by 3 bases and V by 5 bases; bases with no gene match: 9. CDR3 length: 15 amino acids. The CDR3 nucleotides are TGCAGTGCTCTTCCGCCGCAGGGGGCTAATGAAAAACTGTTTTTT. Amino acid sequence: CSALPPQGANEKLFF.

A few counts support this clonotype. The rearrangement joins TRBV4-3 to TRBJ2-2; a weak D match, TRBD2 (6 bases). V was trimmed by 3 bases and J by 2 bases, leaving 16 bases between them. The CDR3 covers 17 residues. Per the germline V gene, CDR1 is LGHNA and CDR2 is YSLEER. The CDR3: CASSQAPGGSNTGELFF. The CDR3 bases are TGCGCCAGCAGCCAGGCCCCCGGGGGATCAAACACCGGGGAGCTGTTTTTT.

This clonotype was detected only a few times. The chain joins TRBV29-1 to TRBJ2-5, with TRBD1 as a possible D gene (5 bases). V was clipped by 2 bases and J by 2 bases, with 9 bases between them. This CDR3 is built from 13 residues. The germline gives CDR1 SQVTM, CDR2 ANQGSEA. The CDR3: CSVETGSQETQYF. The CDR3 bases are TGCAGCGTTGAAACAGGCAGTCAAGAGACCCAGTACTTC.

CDR3 sequence (DNA): TGCGCCAGCAGCCAAGACGAGGGCCAGCCCCAGCATTTT. Its protein is CASSQDEGQPQHF. The chain is built from TRBV4-3 and TRBJ1-5; D unresolved. The CDR3 length is 13 residues. Germline CDR1 reads LGHNA; CDR2 reads YSLEER. V was clipped by 0 bases and J by 7 bases, with 7 bases between them.

This clonotype was detected only a few times. The chain carries TRBV5-1 and TRBJ2-3, with D possibly being TRBD1 (6 bases). CDR1 is SGHRS and CDR2 is YFSETQ in the germline V gene. This CDR3 region has 14 residues. V was pared by 4 bases and J by 6 bases, with 15 bases between. CDR3 nucleotides: TGCGCCAGCAGCCAACCAGGGGAAGGCGATACGCAGTATTTT. Encoded protein: CASSQPGEGDTQYF. The full variable domain, in which reference TRBV5-1 and TRBJ2-3 provide the parts outside the CDR3, is KAGVTQTPRYLIKTRGQQVTLSCSPISGHRSVSWYQQTPGQGLQFLFEYFSETQRNKGNFPGRFSGRQFSNSRSEMNVSTLELGDSALYLCASSQPGEGDTQYFGPGTRLTVL.

The chain recombines TRBV29-1 with TRBJ2-4, with D perhaps matching TRBD2 (5 bases). Trimming stripped 7 bases from V and 4 bases from J, with 20 bases between. The CDR3 sequence is 15 residues long. Germline CDR1 and CDR2: SQVTM and ANQGSEA. CDR3 residues: CSATVGESTKNIQYF. The CDR3 DNA sequence: TGCAGCGCCACTGTTGGGGAGAGCACGAAAAACATTCAGTACTTC.

V usage is TRBV20-1 and J usage is TRBJ2-7, with D maybe TRBD2 (6 bases). V shed 0 bases and J shed 3 bases, with 6 bases lying between them. The germline CDR1 and CDR2 sequences are DFQATT and SNEGSKA (reference sequence). There are 12 residues in the CDR3. As DNA, the CDR3 is TGCAGTGCTAGAGAGGACTACTACGAGCAGTACTTC. Translated, it gives CSAREDYYEQYF.

This clonotype occurred a few times. V is TRBV2 and J is TRBJ2-7; TRBD1 is a possible D gene (5 bases). CDR1 SNHLY and CDR2 FYNNEI come from the germline V gene. The germline V and J ends were trimmed by 4 bases and 7 bases, with 23 bases remaining between them. The CDR3 has 16 residues. CDR3 in DNA: TGTGCCAGCAGTGTCCAGGGTCGGCCAGTTTTACGAGAGCAGTACTTC. The encoded protein is CASSVQGRPVLREQYF.

The chain couples TRBV3-1 to TRBJ1-4; the D gene is possibly TRBD1 (6 bases). Germline CDR1 is LGHDT and CDR2 is YNNKEL (reference sequence). The V end was cut by 10 bases, the J end by 8 bases, with 8 bases between. CDR3 size: 10 residues. CDR3 nucleotides: TGTGCCACCGGACAGGAAAAACTGTTTTTT. Amino acid sequence: CATGQEKLFF.

In its sample, this clonotype was seen a few times. The J gene is TRBJ2-3, the V gene TRBV6-5; 7 bases fit TRBD1. The CDR3 has 14 residues. Germline V CDR1 and CDR2: MNHEY, SVGAGI. The ends lost 2 bases at V and 4 bases at J; junction bases unmatched: 3. The CDR3 is CASSYEGGPDTQYF. The DNA of the CDR3 is TGTGCCAGCAGTTACGAAGGGGGCCCAGATACGCAGTATTTT.

V gene TRBV29-1 combines with J gene TRBJ1-2; D ambiguous. The CDR3 contains 11 residues. V lost 7 bases, J lost 4 bases, and 10 bases lay in between. Germline V gives CDR1 SQVTM, CDR2 ANQGSEA. The CDR3 DNA reads TGCAGCGGTTCAGTAGCCTATGGCTACACCTTC. Translation gives CSGSVAYGYTF.

This clonotype was recorded many times. V and J are TRBV7-6 and TRBJ1-1; D uncertain. Germline lookup yields CDR1 SGHVS and CDR2 FNYEAQ. V was shortened by 2 bases and J by 0 bases, with 7 bases between the two germline ends. The CDR3 has 14 residues. Here the CDR3 DNA reads TGTGCCAGCAGCTTACGCGGGGTGAACACTGAAGCTTTCTTT. It translates to CASSLRGVNTEAFF.

This clonotype was seen a single time. V gene TRBV20-1 combines with J gene TRBJ2-5; 10 positions agree with TRBD2. Per the germline V gene, CDR1 is DFQATT and CDR2 is SNEGSKA (reference sequence). V dropped 3 bases and J dropped 6; count of bases not matched to a gene: 13. This CDR3 comprises 16 residues. The CDR3 DNA is TGCAGTGCTAGTAGGGCTAGCGGGGGCCCCAGGCAGACCCAGTACTTC. Translated, it gives CSASRASGGPRQTQYF.